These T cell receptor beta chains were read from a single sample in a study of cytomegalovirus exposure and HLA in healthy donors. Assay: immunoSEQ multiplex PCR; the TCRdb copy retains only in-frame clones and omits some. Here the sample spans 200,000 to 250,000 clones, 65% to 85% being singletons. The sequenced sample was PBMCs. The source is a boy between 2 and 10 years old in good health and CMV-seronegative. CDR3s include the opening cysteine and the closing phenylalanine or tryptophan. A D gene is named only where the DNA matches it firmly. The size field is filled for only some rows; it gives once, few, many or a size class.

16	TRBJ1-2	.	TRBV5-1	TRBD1	TGCGCCAGCAGCCCCATCCGACAGGGGGAAGACTATGGCTACACCTTC	CASSPIRQGEDYGYTF
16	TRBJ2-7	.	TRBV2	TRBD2	TGTGCCAGCAGTGAGGGGACTAGCGGAAAACACTACGAGCAGTACTTC	CASSEGTSGKHYEQYF
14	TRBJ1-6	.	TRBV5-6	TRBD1	TGTGCCAGCAGCTTGGGACAGGGGATTTCACCCCTCCACTTT	CASSLGQGISPLHF
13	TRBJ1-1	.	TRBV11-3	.	TGTGCCAGCAGCTCTACCGGGGGTGATGAAGCTTTCTTT	CASSSTGGDEAFF
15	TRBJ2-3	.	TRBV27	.	TGTGCCAGCAGTTCACCTAGCGAATACACAGATACGCAGTATTTT	CASSSPSEYTDTQYF
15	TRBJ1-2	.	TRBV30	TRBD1	TGTGCCTGGACCCCGCCCGGACAGGGGGCCCATGGCTACACCTTC	CAWTPPGQGAHGYTF
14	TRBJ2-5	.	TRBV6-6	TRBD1	TGTGCCAGCACTATCAGGGGGCGCACGGAGACCCAGTACTTC	CASTIRGRTETQYF
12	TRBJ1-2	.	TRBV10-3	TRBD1	TGTGCCATCACCGGGGCAGGGGGAGGCTACACCTTC	CAITGAGGGYTF
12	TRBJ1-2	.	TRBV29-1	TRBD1	TGCAGCGTTGGACAGGGTGACTATGGCTACACCTTC	CSVGQGDYGYTF
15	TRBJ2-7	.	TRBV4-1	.	TGCGCCAGCAGCCAAGAGAGTCCAGGGACCTACGAGCAGTACTTC	CASSQESPGTYEQYF
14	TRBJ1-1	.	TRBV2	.	TGTGCCAGCAGTGAAGCCACTGGGAACACTGAAGCTTTCTTT	CASSEATGNTEAFF
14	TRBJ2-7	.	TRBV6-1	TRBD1	TGTGCCAGCGTACCGGGACAGGGTGCCCACGAGCAGTACTTC	CASVPGQGAHEQYF
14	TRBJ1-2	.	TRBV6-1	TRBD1	TGTGCCAGCAGCAGACAGGGAGATTACTATGGCTACACCTTC	CASSRQGDYYGYTF
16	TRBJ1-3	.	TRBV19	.	TGTGCCAGTAGTATCATGCACCGTAGCTCTGGAAACACCATATATTTT	CASSIMHRSSGNTIYF
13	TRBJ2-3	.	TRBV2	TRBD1	TGTGCCAGCCGGGACAGGGTCGCAGATACGCAGTATTTT	CASRDRVADTQYF
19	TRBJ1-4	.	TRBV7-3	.	TGTGCCAGCAGCGGCCCGATGGGACATCCCCAACCAACTAATGAAAAACTGTTTTTT	CASSGPMGHPQPTNEKLFF
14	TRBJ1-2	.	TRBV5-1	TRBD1	TGCGCCAGCAGCTTGGGACAGGGGGGGAATGGCTACACCTTC	CASSLGQGGNGYTF
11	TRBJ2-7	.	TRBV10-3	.	TGTGCCATCAGTTACTCTTACGAGCAGTACTTC	CAISYSYEQYF
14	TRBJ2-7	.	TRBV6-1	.	TGTGCCAGCAGCGCGGGTCCGAAAACCTACGAGCAGTACTTC	CASSAGPKTYEQYF
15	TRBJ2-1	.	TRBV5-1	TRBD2	TGCGCCAGCAGCTTAACAGCGGGGGGCCTCAATGAGCAGTTCTTC	CASSLTAGGLNEQFF
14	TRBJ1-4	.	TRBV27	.	TGTGCCAGCAGTGCGCGCACAACTAATGAAAAACTGTTTTTT	CASSARTTNEKLFF
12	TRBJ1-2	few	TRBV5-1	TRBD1	TGCGCCAGCAGCTTGGAAGACAGGGGGACCACCTTC	CASSLEDRGTTF
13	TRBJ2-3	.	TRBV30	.	TGTGCCTGGAACGAAGCTTACACAGATACGCAGTATTTT	CAWNEAYTDTQYF
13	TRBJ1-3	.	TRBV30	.	TGTGCCTGGAGTGCTGAGGAGGTAAACACCATATATTTT	CAWSAEEVNTIYF
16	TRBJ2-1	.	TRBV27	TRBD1	TGTGCCAGCAGTTCCCTACAGGGGGCCCCCTACAATGAGCAGTTCTTC	CASSSLQGAPYNEQFF
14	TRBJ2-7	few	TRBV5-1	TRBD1	TGCGCCAGCAGCCTACAGGGGGCGGTGGCCGAGCAGTACTTC	CASSLQGAVAEQYF
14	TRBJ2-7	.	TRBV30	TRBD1	TGTGCCTGGAGAAACCGGGACAGGTCGCCCGAGCAGTACTTC	CAWRNRDRSPEQYF
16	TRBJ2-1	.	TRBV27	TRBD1	TGTGCCAGCACCTCTTCGACAGGGGCCAACTACAATGAGCAGTTCTTC	CASTSSTGANYNEQFF
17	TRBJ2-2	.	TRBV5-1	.	TGCGCCAGCAGCTTTACCATGACAGGCCGCGGGACCGGGGAGCTGTTTTTT	CASSFTMTGRGTGELFF
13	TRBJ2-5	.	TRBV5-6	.	TGTGCCAGCAGTCGGGCGGGGCATGAGACCCAGTACTTC	CASSRAGHETQYF
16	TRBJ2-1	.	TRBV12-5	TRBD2	TGTGCTAGTGGTCCCCCCAGGACTAGCGTTTACAATGAGCAGTTCTTC	CASGPPRTSVYNEQFF
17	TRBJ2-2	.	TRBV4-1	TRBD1	TGCGCCAGCAGCCAAGAGACAGGGGCCTTCGCCACCGGGGAGCTGTTTTTT	CASSQETGAFATGELFF
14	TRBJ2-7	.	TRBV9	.	TGTGCCAGCAGCGTACAAGGACTCTCCGACGAGCAGTACTTC	CASSVQGLSDEQYF
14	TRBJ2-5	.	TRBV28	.	TGTGCCAGCAGCAGCCCGGGACTCCAAGAGACCCAGTACTTC	CASSSPGLQETQYF
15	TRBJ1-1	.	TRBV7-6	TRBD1	TGTGCCAGCGGAACCGACAGGGGGTATAACACTGAAGCTTTCTTT	CASGTDRGYNTEAFF
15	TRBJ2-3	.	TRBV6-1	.	TGTGCCAGCAGTGAAACCGCAGGTTCCACAGATACGCAGTATTTT	CASSETAGSTDTQYF
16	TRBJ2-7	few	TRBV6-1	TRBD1	TGTGCCAGCAGTGGGCGACAGGGGGCCCTTTCCTACGAGCAGTACTTC	CASSGRQGALSYEQYF
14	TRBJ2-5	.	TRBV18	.	TGTGCCAGCTCACCAAGACTTAGACAAGAGACCCAGTACTTC	CASSPRLRQETQYF
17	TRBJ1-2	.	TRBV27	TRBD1	TGTGCCAGCAGTTCATCGGGGAGACAGGGGGCTTTGAATGGCTACCCCTTC	CASSSSGRQGALNGYPF
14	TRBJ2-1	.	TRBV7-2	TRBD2	TGTGCCAGCGGGCCTAGCGGACTCTACAATGAGCAGTTCTTC	CASGPSGLYNEQFF
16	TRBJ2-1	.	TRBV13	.	TGTGCCAGCAGCTTAGAGGGGAGGGGGTCCTACAATGAGCAGTTCTTC	CASSLEGRGSYNEQFF
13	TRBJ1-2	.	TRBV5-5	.	TGTGCCAGCAGCCCACAGGGATCCTATGGCTACACCTTC	CASSPQGSYGYTF
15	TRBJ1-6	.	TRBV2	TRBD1	TGTGCCAGCAGCGTACGGGACAGGGGTGATTCACCCCTCCACTTT	CASSVRDRGDSPLHF
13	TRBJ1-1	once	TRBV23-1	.	TGCGCCAGCAGTCAATCGACGGACAAGCAAGCTTTCTTT	CASSQSTDKQAFF
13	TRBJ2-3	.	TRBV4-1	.	TGCGCCAGCAGCCCCTCCGCGTGGGATACGCAGTATTTT	CASSPSAWDTQYF
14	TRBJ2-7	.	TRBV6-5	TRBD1	TGTGCCAGCAGGACAGGGGGATATGTCTACGAGCAGTACTTC	CASRTGGYVYEQYF
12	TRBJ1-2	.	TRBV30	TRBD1	TGTGCCTGGGCACAGGGGGACTATGGCTACACCTTC	CAWAQGDYGYTF
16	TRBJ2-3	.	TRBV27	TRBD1	TGTGCCAGCAGGGAGGGGCGACAGGGGTATACAGATACGCAGTATTTT	CASREGRQGYTDTQYF
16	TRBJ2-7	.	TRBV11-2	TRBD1	TGTGCCAGCAGCTTAGTGGTCGGGACAGCTTTCTACGAGCAGTACTTC	CASSLVVGTAFYEQYF
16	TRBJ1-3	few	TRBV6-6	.	TGTGCCAGCACCTTCGAGGGGGTTTCCTCTGGAAACACCATATATTTT	CASTFEGVSSGNTIYF